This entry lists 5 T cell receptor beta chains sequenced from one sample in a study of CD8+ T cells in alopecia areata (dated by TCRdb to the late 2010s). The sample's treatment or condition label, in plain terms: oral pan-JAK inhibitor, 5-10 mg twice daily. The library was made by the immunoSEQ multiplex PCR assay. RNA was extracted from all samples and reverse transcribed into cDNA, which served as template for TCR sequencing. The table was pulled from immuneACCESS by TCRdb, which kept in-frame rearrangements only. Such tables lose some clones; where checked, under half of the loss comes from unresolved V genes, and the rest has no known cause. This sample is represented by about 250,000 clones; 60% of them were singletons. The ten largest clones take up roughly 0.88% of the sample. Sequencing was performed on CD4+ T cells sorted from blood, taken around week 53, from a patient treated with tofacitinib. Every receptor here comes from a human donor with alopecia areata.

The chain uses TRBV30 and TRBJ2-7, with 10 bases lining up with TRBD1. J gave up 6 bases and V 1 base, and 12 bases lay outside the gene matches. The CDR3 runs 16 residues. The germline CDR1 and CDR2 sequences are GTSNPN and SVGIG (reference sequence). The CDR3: CAWSGGRDRGPGEQYF. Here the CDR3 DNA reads TGTGCCTGGAGTGGGGGGCGGGACAGGGGCCCCGGCGAGCAGTACTTC.

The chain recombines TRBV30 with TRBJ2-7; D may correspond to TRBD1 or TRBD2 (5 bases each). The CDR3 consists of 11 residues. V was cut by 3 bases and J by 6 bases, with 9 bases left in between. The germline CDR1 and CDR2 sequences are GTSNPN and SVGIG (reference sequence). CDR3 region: CAWRGVVEQYF. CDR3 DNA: TGTGCCTGGAGGGGGGTTGTCGAGCAGTACTTC.

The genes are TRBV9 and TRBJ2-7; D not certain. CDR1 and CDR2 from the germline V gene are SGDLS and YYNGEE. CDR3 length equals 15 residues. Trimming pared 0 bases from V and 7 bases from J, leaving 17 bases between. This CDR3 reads CASSVDPGALGEQYF. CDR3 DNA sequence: TGTGCCAGCAGCGTAGATCCGGGCGCCTTGGGGGAGCAGTACTTC.

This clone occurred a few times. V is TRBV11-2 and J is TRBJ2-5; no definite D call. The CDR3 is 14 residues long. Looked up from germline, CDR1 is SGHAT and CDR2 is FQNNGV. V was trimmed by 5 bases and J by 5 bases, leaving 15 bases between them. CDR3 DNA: TGTGCCAGCAGCCAAAACCCGGGCGGCGAGACCCAGTACTTC. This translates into CASSQNPGGETQYF.

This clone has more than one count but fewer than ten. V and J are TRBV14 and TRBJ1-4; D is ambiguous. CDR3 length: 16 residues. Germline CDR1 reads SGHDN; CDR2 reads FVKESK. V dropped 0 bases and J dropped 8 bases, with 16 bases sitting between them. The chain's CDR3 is CASSQERLAVEEKLFF. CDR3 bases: TGTGCCAGCAGCCAAGAGAGATTGGCGGTGGAGGAAAAACTGTTTTTT.